This section outlines one TCR beta chain sequence together with its context. Its antigen remains undetermined. There are no base qualities to consult, and no much larger clone falls within one base. Healthy HIV-negative adults with no recently reported acute infections or vaccinations were included as donors. Every donor was a Caucasian adult residing in Nashville, Tennessee, USA. Magnetic negative selection was used to enrich CD4+ T cells, after which naive cells were positively selected on CD45RA and the negative fraction became the memory subset. Blood was obtained by leukapheresis, after which PBMCs were separated by Ficoll-Histopaque density gradient centrifugation and cryopreserved in liquid nitrogen vapor phase. Purity and quantity of every magnetically sorted T cell population were checked by analytical flow cytometry. Each sorted fraction had its genomic DNA isolated and then quantified by UV absorbance on a Nanodrop 2000c.

The data were taken from a study of shared clonotypes between healthy human individuals (TCRdb year 2020). Context from the whole study: Two women and a few men aged 18 to 49 years were included in the cohort. Per donor, three plates each were used for CD4 naive and CD4 memory, two for CD8 naive, and one for CD8 memory. To estimate repertoire size and how much clonotype sharing occurs between individuals, the study deeply sequenced the blood TCR repertoires of five healthy adults. To increase sequencing depth and limit assay-specific biases, TCR repertoire library preparation and sequencing were carried out by different laboratories using diverse techniques. Between about 0.94 and 10 billion PBMCs per donor were obtained by leukapheresis. The paper as a whole reports these results and caveats: Even with the large sequencing depth, rarefaction of the sorted-subset datasets indicated that sequencing was incomplete. Compared with non-shared clonotypes, the clonotypes found in all four sorted-subset donors had higher generation probabilities. Pairwise subsampling indicated that sequencing depth was expected to affect the degree of clonotype sharing among donors. The genetic and exposure-history diversity represented was limited by the small number of donors. Sampling was restricted to blood, and TCR repertoires in tissue are likely to differ from TCR repertoires in blood. Across four donors, approximately 5% of naive CD4, approximately 3.6% of naive CD8, under 2.5% of memory CD4, and about 0.44% of memory CD8 clonotypes were shared. Larger estimated clonotype richness was generally found for naive subsets than for memory subsets.

The germline V gene sets CDR1 to SGHTA and CDR2 to FQGNSA. At the junction V is shortened by 5 bases and J by 1 base, with 14 bases in between. There are 15 amino acids in the CDR3, from cysteine to phenylalanine inclusive. Only CDR3 DNA remains: 45 bases, in frame from the first base. Using the deep immunoSEQ assay, TCR CDR3 regions were amplified from genomic DNA by multiplex PCR. Extracted genomic DNA from each cell subset was distributed evenly across all wells of several immunoSEQ 96-well plates, and each plate was treated as a replicate. Each replicate PCR for sorted subsets received around 200 ng genomic DNA, equal to roughly 30,000 T cell genomes. Purified libraries were measured with a Qubit 3.0 fluorometer, size-checked on a Bioanalyzer 2100, and measured again with the KAPA Library Quantification kit. Each immunoSEQ 96-well plate was sequenced on its own single-read 150-cycle Illumina NextSeq 550 flow cell. Under the source paper's analysis protocol: Because the immunoSEQ output held only junctional sequences and lacked quality scores, the filtering could not match the filtering applied to full-length reads. To assign V/J genes and CDR3, sequences were annotated against IMGT germline references using PyIR, a Python wrapper for IgBLAST v1.9. Reads were removed for weak V/J assignments (E-value above 1e-6), missing CDR3, stop codons, out-of-frame junctions, or ambiguous translated residues. A V3J clonotype was defined by an identical inferred V gene, J gene, and CDR3 amino acid sequence. The percentage overlap between two repertoires was calculated by dividing the number of shared unique clonotypes by the size of the smaller repertoire. Three approaches were used to assess repertoire richness: RTK rarefaction, the Chao1 estimator, and Recon v2.1 estimates of unobserved clonotypes. For all TCRbeta clonotypes obtained by the gDNA method from a few donors, generation probabilities were computed with OLGA. TCRdb re-hosts the immuneACCESS table, in-frame sequences only. Its copies lack some clones; in the studies checked, an unresolved V gene accounts for under half of them, and the cause for the rest is not known. The V and J calls and clone size come from that table; D and trimming were worked out from the DNA. A total of some 2.1 million clones appear in this sample, around 95% of them only once. The biggest ten clones account for 0.1% to 0.15% of the sample.

The source is a man aged 18 to 29 in good health. The sequence links TRBV7-2 to TRBJ1-2; perhaps TRBD1 is the D gene, with 5 bases matching. The sample taken for sequencing was naive CD4+ T cells sorted from blood. The cell subset or site label for this specimen denotes: CD45RA+ positively selected. The CDR3 amino acid sequence is: CASSPGAAGNYGYTF. The bases read TGTGCCAGCAGCCCCGGGGCAGCGGGTAACTATGGCTACACCTTC.